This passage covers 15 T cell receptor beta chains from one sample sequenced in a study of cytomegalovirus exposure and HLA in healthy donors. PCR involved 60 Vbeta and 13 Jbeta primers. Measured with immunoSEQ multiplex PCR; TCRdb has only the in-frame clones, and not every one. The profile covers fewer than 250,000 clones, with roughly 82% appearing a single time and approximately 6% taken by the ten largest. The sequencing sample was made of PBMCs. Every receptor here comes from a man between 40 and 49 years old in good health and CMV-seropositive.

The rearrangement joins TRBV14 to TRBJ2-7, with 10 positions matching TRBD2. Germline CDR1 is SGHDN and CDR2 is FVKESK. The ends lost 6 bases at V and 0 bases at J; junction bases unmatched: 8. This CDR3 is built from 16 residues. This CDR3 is CASSRLAGIFSYEQYF. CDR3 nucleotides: TGTGCCAGCAGTCGACTAGCGGGTATATTCTCCTACGAGCAGTACTTC.

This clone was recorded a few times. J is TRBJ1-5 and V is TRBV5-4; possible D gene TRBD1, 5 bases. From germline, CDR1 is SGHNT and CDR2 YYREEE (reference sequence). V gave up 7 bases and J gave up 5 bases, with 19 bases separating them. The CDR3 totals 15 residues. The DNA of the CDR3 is TGTGCCAGCTCCGTCGGGGGGGATATCGATCAGCCCCAGCATTTT. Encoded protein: CASSVGGDIDQPQHF.

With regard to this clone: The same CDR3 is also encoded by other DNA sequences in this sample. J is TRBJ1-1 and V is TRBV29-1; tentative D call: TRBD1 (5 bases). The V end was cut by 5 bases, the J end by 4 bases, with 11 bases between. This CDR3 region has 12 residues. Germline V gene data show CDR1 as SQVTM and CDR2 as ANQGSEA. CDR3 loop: CSVLRGFTEAFF. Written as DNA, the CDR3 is TGCAGCGTTCTTAGGGGATTCACTGAAGCTTTCTTT. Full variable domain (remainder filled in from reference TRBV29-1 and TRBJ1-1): SAVISQKPSRDICQRGTSLTIQCQVDSQVTMMFWYRQQPGQSLTLIATANQGSEATYESGFVIDKFPISRPNLTFSTLTVSNMSPEDSSIYLCSVLRGFTEAFFGQGTRLTVV.

The CDR3 sequence: CASSPGTSEDNEQFF. The CDR3 DNA follows: TGTGCCAGCAGCCCCGGGACTAGCGAAGACAATGAGCAGTTCTTC. This chain joins TRBV4-2 and TRBJ2-1; the match to TRBD2 covers 10 bases. J lost 5 bases, V lost 4 bases, and 5 bases had no gene match. The CDR3 totals 15 residues. Germline lookup yields CDR1 LGHNA and CDR2 YNFKEQ.

CDR3 loop: CASSADSNQPQHF. CDR3 coding DNA: TGTGCCAGCTCGGCTGATAGCAATCAGCCCCAGCATTTT. The chain links TRBV18 to TRBJ1-5, with D unresolved. Between the trimmed V and J ends, which lost 6 bases and 0 bases, there was a span of 6 bases. CDR1 is KGHSH and CDR2 is LQKENI in the germline V gene. The CDR3 is 13 amino acids.

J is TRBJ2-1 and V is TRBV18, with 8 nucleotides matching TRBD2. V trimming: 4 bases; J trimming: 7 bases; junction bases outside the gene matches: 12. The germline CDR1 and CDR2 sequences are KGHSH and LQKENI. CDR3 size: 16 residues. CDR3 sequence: CASSLSRGGRGNEQFF. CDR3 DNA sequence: TGTGCCAGCTCACTCAGTCGGGGGGGTCGAGGGAATGAGCAGTTCTTC.

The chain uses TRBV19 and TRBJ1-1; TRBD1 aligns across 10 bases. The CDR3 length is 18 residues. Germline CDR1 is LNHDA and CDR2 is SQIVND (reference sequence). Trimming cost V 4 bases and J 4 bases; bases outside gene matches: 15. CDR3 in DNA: TGTGCCAGTAGTAGACTAGGCGACAGGGGGCGATGGGGCACTGAAGCTTTCTTT. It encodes CASSRLGDRGRWGTEAFF. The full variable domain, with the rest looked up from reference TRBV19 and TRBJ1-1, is DGGITQSPKYLFRKEGQNVTLSCEQNLNHDAMYWYRQDPGQGLRLIYYSQIVNDFQKGDIAEGYSVSREKKESFPLTVTSAQKNPTAFYLCASSRLGDRGRWGTEAFFGQGTRLTVV.

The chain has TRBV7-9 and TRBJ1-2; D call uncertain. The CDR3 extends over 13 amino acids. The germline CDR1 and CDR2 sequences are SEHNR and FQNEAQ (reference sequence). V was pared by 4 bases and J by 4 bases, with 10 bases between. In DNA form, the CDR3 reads TGTGCCAGCAGCTCCGGACTGATCTATGGCTACACCTTC. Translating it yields CASSSGLIYGYTF.

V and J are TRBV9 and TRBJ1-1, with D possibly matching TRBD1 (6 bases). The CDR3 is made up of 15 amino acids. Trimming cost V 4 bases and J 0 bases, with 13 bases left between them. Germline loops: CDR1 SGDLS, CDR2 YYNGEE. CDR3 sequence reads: CASSPAGALNTEAFF. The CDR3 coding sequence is TGTGCCAGCAGCCCAGCAGGGGCCCTGAACACTGAAGCTTTCTTT.

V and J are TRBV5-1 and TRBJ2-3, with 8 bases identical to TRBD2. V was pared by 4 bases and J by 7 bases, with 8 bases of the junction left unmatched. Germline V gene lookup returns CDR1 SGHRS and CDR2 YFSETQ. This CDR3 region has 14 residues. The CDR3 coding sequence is TGCGCCAGCAGCCCCGGGACTAGAGACAATACGCAGTATTTT. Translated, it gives CASSPGTRDNTQYF.

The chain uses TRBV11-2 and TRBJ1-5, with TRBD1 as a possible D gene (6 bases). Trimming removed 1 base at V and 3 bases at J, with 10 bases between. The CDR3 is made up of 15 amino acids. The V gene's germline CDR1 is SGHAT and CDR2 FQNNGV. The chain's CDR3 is CASSLVQGPNQPQHF. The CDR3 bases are TGTGCCAGCAGCTTAGTGCAGGGGCCCAATCAGCCCCAGCATTTT.

CDR3 amino acids: CASSGDRGTYEQYF. The CDR3, as DNA: TGTGCCAGCTCCGGGGACAGGGGCACCTACGAGCAGTACTTC. V and J are TRBV9 and TRBJ2-7; 10 positions match TRBD1. The CDR3 has 14 amino acids. The germline CDR1 and CDR2 sequences are SGDLS and YYNGEE. The trim removed 7 bases at V and 2 bases at J, leaving 6 bases unmatched.

The CDR3 coding sequence is TGTGCCAGCAGCTTAACGGGGAGCGGGAGGGCGCTCACCGGGGAGCTGTTTTTT. Translating it yields CASSLTGSGRALTGELFF. The genes are TRBV7-3 and TRBJ2-2; 10 positions agree with TRBD2. The CDR3 contains 18 residues. The V and J ends lost 0 bases and 4 bases, in that order; junction bases with no gene match: 8. From germline, CDR1 is SGHTA and CDR2 FQGTGA.

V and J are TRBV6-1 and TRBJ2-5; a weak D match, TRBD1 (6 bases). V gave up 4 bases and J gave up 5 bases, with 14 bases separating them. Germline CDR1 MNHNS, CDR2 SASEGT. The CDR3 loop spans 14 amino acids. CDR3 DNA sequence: TGTGCCAGCAGTGCTTTACAGGGTGCGGAGACCCAGTACTTC. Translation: CASSALQGAETQYF.

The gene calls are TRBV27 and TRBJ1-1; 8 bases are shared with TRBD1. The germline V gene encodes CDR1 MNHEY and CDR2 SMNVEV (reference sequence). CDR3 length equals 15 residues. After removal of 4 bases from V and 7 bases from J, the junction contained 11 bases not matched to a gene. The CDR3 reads CASSSLGQGGSEAFF. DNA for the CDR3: TGTGCCAGCAGTTCCCTCGGACAGGGAGGGAGTGAAGCTTTCTTT.